Below, 27 T cell receptor beta chains from the same sample are listed, as sequenced in a study of T cell responses to AZD1222 COVID-19 vaccine. Assay: immunoSEQ multiplex PCR; the TCRdb copy retains only in-frame clones and omits some. The table lists 75,000 to 100,000 clones, over 75% of them singletons, with 2.8% in the top ten. The specimen comprised peripheral blood, sampled on day 0 of AZD1222 vaccination. Receptors were obtained from an adult in good health.

The V gene is TRBV4-3, the J gene TRBJ1-4; D remains ambiguous. The CDR3 covers 15 residues. The V gene lost 1 base and the J gene lost 5 bases, with 11 bases spanning the gap. The V gene's germline CDR1 is LGHNA and CDR2 YSLEER. CDR3 protein: CASSQVVTGNEKLFF. Written as DNA, the CDR3 is TGCGCCAGCAGCCAAGTTGTGACTGGGAATGAAAAACTGTTTTTT.

The chain recombines TRBV6-2 or TRBV6-3 with TRBJ1-2; no firm D call. Trimming shortened V by 2 bases and J by 5 bases, and 6 bases separated the two germline ends. In germline, CDR1 is MNHEY, CDR2 SVGEGT. This CDR3 has 12 amino acids. The CDR3 nucleotides are TGTGCCAGCAGTTACCCCTTTTATGGCTACACCTTC. Translated: CASSYPFYGYTF.

The J gene is TRBJ2-3, the V gene TRBV11-2; 8 bases are a match to TRBD1. The V gene's germline CDR1 is SGHAT and CDR2 FQNNGV. Germline trimming cut 0 bases from V and 4 bases from J; bases unmatched to any gene: 9. This CDR3 comprises 17 residues. The CDR3 DNA reads TGTGCCAGCAGCTTAGAGTCCACAGGGGGGATTGCAGATACGCAGTATTTT. Its translation is CASSLESTGGIADTQYF.

V and J are TRBV30 and TRBJ2-7, with 8 bases identical to TRBD2. Germline-derived CDR1 and CDR2 are GTSNPN and SVGIG (reference sequence). V was pared by 0 bases and J by 5 bases, with 6 bases of the junction left unmatched. CDR3 length: 14 amino acids. CDR3 nucleotides: TGTGCCTGGAGTGTCCAGCGGGAGTTCGACGAGCAGTACTTC. Its protein is CAWSVQREFDEQYF.

This chain joins TRBV5-6 and TRBJ2-1; 7 nucleotides align to TRBD2. This CDR3 has 16 amino acids. Germline V gene data show CDR1 as SGHDT and CDR2 as YYEEEE. J gave up 5 bases and V 3 bases, and 11 bases lay outside the gene matches. CDR3 sequence (DNA): TGTGCCAGCAGCTCGGCGTGGCTAGCGGAGAACAATGAGCAGTTCTTC. As protein: CASSSAWLAENNEQFF.

The chain couples TRBV28 to TRBJ1-2, with D possibly being TRBD1 (6 bases). The CDR3 has 14 amino acids. Germline CDR1 and CDR2: MDHEN and SYDVKM. The germline V and J ends were trimmed by 5 bases and 7 bases, with 17 bases remaining between them. Written as DNA, the CDR3 is TGTGCCAGCAGTAAGAGGACAGCCGAGGTTGGCTACACCTTC. It specifies CASSKRTAEVGYTF.

The count of this clone is one. The gene calls are TRBV3-1 (or the pseudogene TRBV3-2) and TRBJ2-5; D call uncertain. In germline, CDR1 is LGHDT, CDR2 YNNKEL (reference sequence). The V and J ends lost 0 bases and 2 bases respectively, with 10 bases between them. The CDR3 loop spans 15 amino acids. As DNA, the CDR3 is TGTGCCAGCAGCCAAGAGGCACCAGGTCAAGAGACCCAGTACTTC. Residues: CASSQEAPGQETQYF.

The rearrangement uses TRBV19 and TRBJ2-7, with no clear D. Trimming shortened V by 3 bases and J by 2 bases, and 11 bases separated the two germline ends. CDR3 length: 14 amino acids. Per germline, CDR1 LNHDA and CDR2 SQIVND (reference sequence). The CDR3 sequence is CASSISQSTYEQYF. CDR3 DNA: TGTGCCAGTAGTATCTCACAGTCCACCTACGAGCAGTACTTC.

The chain carries TRBV30 and TRBJ2-2; a possible D gene is TRBD2 (6 bases). With 5 bases removed from V and 4 bases from J, the gap between germline ends came to 17 bases. Germline loops: CDR1 GTSNPN, CDR2 SVGIG (reference sequence). The CDR3 extends over 15 amino acids. CDR3 region: CAWVVGGSGTGELFF. The DNA for the CDR3 is TGTGCCTGGGTCGTGGGGGGATCGGGCACCGGGGAGCTGTTTTTT.

The chain couples TRBV3-1 (or the pseudogene TRBV3-2) to TRBJ1-5; D is undetermined. V was cut by 3 bases and J by 1 base, with 7 bases left in between. The V gene's germline CDR1 is LGHDT and CDR2 YNNKEL (reference sequence). The CDR3 sequence is 14 residues long. CDR3 residues: CASSHGDSNQPQHF. In DNA form, the CDR3 reads TGTGCCAGCAGCCACGGAGACAGCAATCAGCCCCAGCATTTT.

V is TRBV30 and J is TRBJ2-6; no reliable D call. This CDR3 is 15 amino acids long. V was cut by 3 bases and J by 0 bases, with 9 bases left in between. Germline CDR1 and CDR2: GTSNPN and SVGIG (reference sequence). Here the CDR3 DNA reads TGTGCCTGGAGGTCGCAGTCCTCTGGGGCCAACGTCCTGACTTTC. Its translation is CAWRSQSSGANVLTF.

The chain combines TRBV2 with TRBJ1-2; D may be TRBD1 (6 bases). The CDR3 spans 14 residues. The germline V gene encodes CDR1 SNHLY and CDR2 FYNNEI. With 5 bases removed from V and 2 bases from J, the gap between germline ends came to 12 bases. The CDR3 loop reads CASSFGQNNYGYTF. CDR3 in DNA: TGTGCCAGCAGTTTCGGACAGAACAACTATGGCTACACCTTC. The full variable domain, completed using reference TRBV2 and TRBJ1-2, is EPEVTQTPSHQVTQMGQEVILRCVPISNHLYFYWYRQILGQKVEFLVSFYNNEISEKSEIFDDQFSVERPDGSNFTLKIRSTKLEDSAMYFCASSFGQNNYGYTFGSGTRLTVV.

The rearrangement uses TRBV5-1 and TRBJ1-1; TRBD1 might be the D (6 bases). The CDR3 has 16 residues. CDR1 is SGHRS, CDR2 YFSETQ, per germline. Trimming shortened V by 0 bases and J by 2 bases, and 14 bases separated the two germline ends. The chain's CDR3 is CASSLGQTGVNTEAFF. The CDR3 DNA reads TGCGCCAGCAGCTTGGGTCAGACAGGTGTTAACACTGAAGCTTTCTTT.

This chain connects TRBV21-1 to TRBJ1-6. TRBV21-1 is termed a pseudogene. This CDR3 comprises 12 residues. CDR3 amino acids: CASSKEILPLHF. The CDR3 region has the DNA TGTGCCAGCAGCAAGGAAATTCTCCCCCTCCACTTT.

This chain uses TRBV13 with TRBJ2-5; 10 nucleotides agree with TRBD1. Losses at the gene ends were 0 bases for V and 4 bases for J; bases not matched to a gene: 2. Germline CDR1 PRHDT, CDR2 FYEKMQ (reference sequence). The CDR3 is 15 amino acids. CDR3 protein: CASSLGGQGVETQYF. The CDR3 DNA is TGTGCCAGCAGCTTAGGTGGACAGGGGGTAGAGACCCAGTACTTC.

The V and J genes are TRBV10-3 and TRBJ2-5; D is perhaps TRBD1 (5 bases). The CDR3 extends over 14 amino acids. Per germline, CDR1 ENHRY and CDR2 SYGVKD. Trimming stripped 3 bases from V and 2 bases from J, with 10 bases between. CDR3 sequence: CAISDARGQETQYF. CDR3 nucleotide sequence: TGTGCCATCAGTGACGCTAGGGGTCAAGAGACCCAGTACTTC.

The chain recombines TRBV6-1 with TRBJ2-3; possibly TRBD1 for D (5 bases). The CDR3 spans 14 residues. V was trimmed by 1 base and J by 4 bases, leaving 9 bases between them. CDR1 is MNHNS and CDR2 is SASEGT in the germline V gene. CDR3 region: CASSEGQGADTQYF. The CDR3 nucleotides are TGTGCCAGCAGTGAAGGGCAGGGCGCAGATACGCAGTATTTT.

A few counts support this clone. This rearrangement joins TRBV27 to TRBJ2-1, with D possibly being TRBD2 (6 bases). This CDR3 is 14 amino acids long. V was trimmed by 3 bases and J by 7 bases, leaving 13 bases between them. Looked up from germline, CDR1 is MNHEY and CDR2 is SMNVEV (reference sequence). This CDR3 reads CASSFLAVQNEQFF. DNA of the CDR3: TGTGCCAGCAGTTTTTTAGCGGTACAGAATGAGCAGTTCTTC.

The V and J genes are TRBV18 and TRBJ2-5; no clear D gene. The CDR3 is 15 residues long. Germline CDR1 KGHSH, CDR2 LQKENI. V lost 1 base to trimming and J lost 4 bases, with 13 bases between them. CDR3 protein: CASSPRGVAAETQYF. CDR3 bases: TGTGCCAGCTCACCACGCGGAGTAGCCGCAGAGACCCAGTACTTC.

This clone has only one observation. The chain uses TRBV6-5 and TRBJ1-2; D remains ambiguous. In germline, CDR1 is MNHEY, CDR2 SVGAGI. The CDR3 runs 14 residues. The ends were cut back, 5 bases at V and 6 bases at J, with 16 bases in the middle. The CDR3 DNA follows: TGTGCCAGCAGTCAATCCCCAGAGGTTAATGGCTACACCTTC. Encoded protein: CASSQSPEVNGYTF.

The chain has TRBV5-1 and TRBJ2-5; 10 bases align to TRBD2. Germline assignment: CDR1 SGHRS and CDR2 YFSETQ. This CDR3 spans 17 amino acids. Trimming removed 0 bases from V and 4 bases from J; junction bases left unmatched: 9. CDR3 in amino acids: CASSLGGAGGPLETQYF. The CDR3 DNA reads as TGCGCCAGCAGCTTGGGCGGAGCGGGAGGGCCATTAGAGACCCAGTACTTC.

This clone has just a few counts. This chain links TRBV7-2 with TRBJ1-1, with a weak D call TRBD1 (6 bases). The germline V and J ends were trimmed by 5 bases and 3 bases, with 16 bases remaining between them. Germline V lookup: CDR1 SGHTA, CDR2 FQGNSA. The CDR3 sequence is 15 residues long. The CDR3 region has the DNA TGTGCCAGCAGCGCCCGTGGGGGCAGGGACACTGAAGCTTTCTTT. The encoded protein is CASSARGGRDTEAFF.

CDR3 bases: TGTGCCTGCGCGGGTTTGGGGTACACTGAAGCTTTCTTT. It yields the protein CACAGLGYTEAFF. The genes are TRBV28 and TRBJ1-1; D uncertain. In germline, CDR1 is MDHEN, CDR2 SYDVKM. V lost 11 bases to trimming and J lost 3 bases, with 16 bases between them. This CDR3 is 13 amino acids long.

The chain is built from TRBV28 and TRBJ2-1; 9 bases line up with TRBD2. CDR3 length: 15 residues. From germline, CDR1 is MDHEN and CDR2 SYDVKM. V lost 3 bases and J lost 6; bases outside the gene matches: 6. In DNA form, the CDR3 reads TGTGCCAGCAGTTTTCGGCGGGAGGGCCGCAATGAGCAGTTCTTC. Protein: CASSFRREGRNEQFF.

The chain couples TRBV5-4 to TRBJ2-2; D not resolved. CDR3 length: 16 residues. Germline V gives CDR1 SGHNT, CDR2 YYREEE (reference sequence). Between the trimmed V and J ends, which lost 4 bases and 0 bases, there was a span of 13 bases. The chain's CDR3 is CASSRVTAANTGELFF. In nucleotides, the CDR3 is TGTGCCAGCAGCCGGGTGACGGCAGCGAACACCGGGGAGCTGTTTTTT.

This clone was detected once. This chain joins TRBV29-1 and TRBJ1-1; no firm D call. The CDR3 runs 15 residues. The V gene's germline CDR1 is SQVTM and CDR2 ANQGSEA. V gave up 4 bases and J gave up 0 bases, with 15 bases separating them. The CDR3 region is CSVVLVNGVNTEAFF. The CDR3 region has the DNA TGCAGCGTTGTATTGGTTAACGGGGTGAACACTGAAGCTTTCTTT.

The chain is built from TRBV4-2 and TRBJ1-4, with 11 bases lining up with TRBD1. The germline V gene encodes CDR1 LGHNA and CDR2 YNFKEQ. Unmatched junction bases numbered 10, after V lost 0 bases and J lost 10 bases. The CDR3 spans 17 residues. DNA for the CDR3: TGTGCCAGCAGCCAAGACCAAGGGACAGGGGGGTCCGGAAAACTGTTTTTT. This codes for CASSQDQGTGGSGKLFF.